This T cell receptor (beta chain) was recovered during a study of blood T cell repertoires in COVID-19. The V gene end was trimmed by 4 bases and the J gene end by 3 bases; junction bases not matched to a gene: 11. The length of the CDR3 is 17 residues. From germline, CDR1 is MNHNS and CDR2 SASEGT. Profiled with immunoSEQ multiplex PCR; TCRdb holds only in-frame clones, not every one. The sample shows 250,000 to 300,000 clones, 65% to 90% of them seen only once. The TCR sequence derives from a woman in her seventies with COVID-19, enrolled during active disease. The chain recombines TRBV6-1 with TRBJ2-3, with TRBD1 identical over 9 bases. The source material was peripheral blood. CDR3 protein: CASSVRSGTGWTDTQYF. The CDR3 DNA reads as TGTGCCAGCAGTGTCCGCTCCGGGACAGGGTGGACAGATACGCAGTATTTT.